This passage covers 14 T cell receptor beta chains from one sample sequenced in a study of shared clonotypes between healthy human individuals. Assay used: immunoSEQ multiplex PCR; TCRdb lists only in-frame clones, some missing. The sample has roughly 1.5 million clones, 95% to 99% seen once; the top ten hold about 0.42%. The sequencing input was naive CD4+ T cells sorted from blood. This sample's subset: CD45RA+ positively selected. These receptors were obtained from a man aged 25 to 40 in good health.

The CDR3 is CASSQGLAGDNEQFF. The CDR3 region has the DNA TGTGCCAGCAGCCAGGGGCTAGCGGGAGACAATGAGCAGTTCTTC. The rearrangement uses TRBV7-8 and TRBJ2-1; TRBD2 aligns across 10 bases. CDR3 length: 15 residues. CDR1 and CDR2 (germline): SGHVS, FQNEAQ. The V gene end was trimmed by 5 bases and the J gene end by 5 bases; junction bases not matched to a gene: 6. Looking up the rest from reference TRBV7-8 and TRBJ2-1 gives the full variable domain: GAGVSQSPRYKVAKRGQDVALRCDPISGHVSLFWYQQALGQGPEFLTYFQNEAQLDKSGLPSDRFFAERPEGSVSTLKIQRTQQEDSAVYLCASSQGLAGDNEQFFGPGTRLTVL.

This chain links TRBV7-9 with TRBJ2-1; D gene uncertain. This CDR3 spans 13 amino acids. The germline CDR1 and CDR2 sequences are SEHNR and FQNEAQ (reference sequence). The V end lost 1 base, the J end lost 8 bases, and 9 bases lay between the germline ends. CDR3 amino acids: CASSLDRPHEQFF. The CDR3 nucleotides are TGTGCCAGCAGCTTAGACCGTCCTCATGAGCAGTTCTTC.

The chain carries TRBV18 and TRBJ1-3; D perhaps matches TRBD1 (6 bases). Germline V gene lookup returns CDR1 KGHSH and CDR2 LQKENI. V lost 7 bases, J lost 2 bases, and 12 bases lay in between. The CDR3 loop spans 14 amino acids. The CDR3 coding sequence is TGTGCCAGCTTGGGCGGGACACCTGGAAACACCATATATTTT. It yields the protein CASLGGTPGNTIYF.

This chain connects TRBV2 to TRBJ2-2; 9 positions match TRBD1. CDR1 is SNHLY, CDR2 FYNNEI, per germline. The CDR3 covers 16 residues. The junction had 11 bases not matched to a gene; V was cut back by 7 bases and J by 5 bases. CDR3: CASTPRGGQGTGELFF. CDR3 DNA: TGTGCCAGCACCCCGAGGGGAGGACAGGGGACCGGGGAGCTGTTTTTT.

The rearrangement uses TRBV6-6 and TRBJ2-3; TRBD1 matches 7 bases. In germline, CDR1 is MNHNY, CDR2 SVGAGI (reference sequence). The CDR3 sequence is 15 residues long. After removal of 2 bases from V and 1 base from J, the junction contained 3 bases not matched to a gene. The DNA of the CDR3 is TGTGCCAGCAGTTACATCGGACAGGGCACAGATACGCAGTATTTT. Translated, it gives CASSYIGQGTDTQYF.

The chain has TRBV18 and TRBJ2-4; tentative D call: TRBD1 (6 bases). With 5 bases removed from V and 7 bases from J, the gap between germline ends came to 18 bases. The CDR3 consists of 15 residues. CDR1 KGHSH and CDR2 LQKENI come from the germline V gene. The CDR3 loop is CASSSETTGANIQYF. CDR3 DNA sequence: TGTGCCAGCTCATCGGAGACGACAGGCGCGAACATTCAGTACTTC.

This chain uses TRBV19 with TRBJ1-5; no reliable D call. The V end lost 3 bases, the J end lost 0 bases, and 9 bases lay between the germline ends. Germline CDR1 and CDR2: LNHDA and SQIVND (reference sequence). The CDR3 runs 15 residues. This chain's CDR3 is CASSIWRDSNQPQHF. The CDR3 DNA reads as TGTGCCAGTAGTATTTGGCGCGATAGCAATCAGCCCCAGCATTTT. Full variable domain (outside the CDR3, taken from reference TRBV19 and TRBJ1-5): DGGITQSPKYLFRKEGQNVTLSCEQNLNHDAMYWYRQDPGQGLRLIYYSQIVNDFQKGDIAEGYSVSREKKESFPLTVTSAQKNPTAFYLCASSIWRDSNQPQHFGDGTRLSIL.

The chain combines TRBV14 with TRBJ2-7; D may match TRBD1 or TRBD2 (5 bases each). Germline V gives CDR1 SGHDN, CDR2 FVKESK. V lost 4 bases, J lost 7 bases, and 14 bases lay in between. The CDR3 runs 13 residues. The CDR3 loop is CASSPGDLGEQYF. In DNA, the CDR3 is TGTGCCAGCAGCCCTGGGGACCTGGGTGAGCAGTACTTC.

The V gene is TRBV2, the J gene TRBJ1-5; D is unclear. Germline V gene data show CDR1 as SNHLY and CDR2 as FYNNEI. This CDR3 has 13 amino acids. The V end lost 1 base, the J end lost 7 bases, and 8 bases lay between the germline ends. The CDR3 reads CASSEDIGQPQHF. The CDR3 DNA reads TGTGCCAGCAGTGAAGATATTGGCCAGCCCCAGCATTTT.

The chain couples TRBV6-1 to TRBJ2-3; 8 positions match TRBD1. Germline assignment: CDR1 MNHNS and CDR2 SASEGT. This CDR3 contains 14 residues. Losses at the gene ends were 7 bases for V and 2 bases for J; bases not matched to a gene: 5. The CDR3 nucleotides read TGTGCCAGCAAACCGGGACAGGACACAGATACGCAGTATTTT. This sequence encodes CASKPGQDTDTQYF.

This chain connects TRBV27 to TRBJ2-1; 7 positions agree with TRBD2. CDR3 size: 13 residues. Losses at the gene ends were 8 bases for V and 5 bases for J; bases not matched to a gene: 6. Germline V gene sequence: CDR1 MNHEY, CDR2 SMNVEV (reference sequence). The CDR3 nucleotides read TGTGCCAGCGGGCGGACTAGACACAATGAGCAGTTCTTC. It translates to CASGRTRHNEQFF.

The rearrangement links TRBV7-3 to TRBJ2-5; 9 positions match TRBD2. Losses at the gene ends were 5 bases for V and 4 bases for J; bases not matched to a gene: 14. Germline V gene sequence: CDR1 SGHTA, CDR2 FQGTGA. The CDR3 runs to 17 residues. CDR3 in amino acids: CASSPQGREGQLETQYF. CDR3 bases: TGTGCCAGCAGCCCCCAGGGGCGGGAGGGCCAATTAGAGACCCAGTACTTC.

The chain combines TRBV6-4 with TRBJ1-1; D might be TRBD1 (5 bases). V gave up 0 bases and J gave up 5 bases, with 13 bases separating them. Germline V gene data show CDR1 as MRHNA and CDR2 as SNTAGT. CDR3 size: 15 residues. The CDR3 loop reads CASSDSRDGGTEAFF. For the CDR3, the DNA is TGTGCCAGCAGTGACTCACGGGACGGAGGAACTGAAGCTTTCTTT.

The chain carries TRBV19 and TRBJ2-1; TRBD2 agrees at 14 bases. The CDR3 is 19 amino acids. CDR1 is LNHDA and CDR2 is SQIVND in the germline V gene (reference sequence). V lost 0 bases and J lost 6; bases outside the gene matches: 10. As DNA, the CDR3 is TGTGCCAGTAGTATAGATCAGACTAGCGGGAGGGCCTTGCCCAATGAGCAGTTCTTC. The encoded protein is CASSIDQTSGRALPNEQFF.